This T cell receptor beta chain was recovered during a study of T cell responses to AZD1222 COVID-19 vaccine (dated by TCRdb to the early 2020s). About the study as a whole: A total of 230 to 250 trial participants underwent TCR sequencing, of whom more than 200 had received two doses of AZD1222 and some 25 had received two doses of the MenACWY control vaccine. Enrollment into the trials was organized by age into subgroups of 18-55, 56-69 and 70-plus years, and those subgroups contained roughly 150, 30 and 60 TCR-sequenced participants, respectively.

CDR1 and CDR2 are drawn from the germline V gene: MNHNS, SASEGT. Taken from cysteine to phenylalanine, the CDR3 has 13 residues. Kept here is only the CDR3 DNA, which spans 39 bases and is read in frame from base 1. V was cut back by 7 bases and J by 0 bases, leaving a gap of 9 bases between them. Here is what the overall study found, with its caveats: Because no samples from the day 14 peak response were available, repertoires could be characterized only after the peak T cell response. The whole spike protein was spanned by vaccine-associated CD4 TCRs, and dominant responses were seen in regions 160-218 and 743-854. After two AZD1222 doses, both the breadth and the depth of spike-specific TCRs were significantly higher than at day 0 and than in MenACWY recipients. Conclusions about previously exposed vaccinees are limited, since just five or six AZD1222 recipients were seropositive for SARS-CoV-2 at baseline. In the small 56-69-year group, the increase in depth fell short of significance, most likely because of low power. Participants were mostly white British, with more females than males. The authors suggested clonal diversity may have been underestimated. Reportedly, close to half of the unique spike-specific TCRs recognized epitopes lying outside the regions that are mutated in the B.1.351 and B.1.1.7 variants.

The CDR3 regions of human TCRbeta chains were analyzed by immunosequencing. Per the source publication's procedure: TCRs in the repertoires were matched against a reference library of SARS-CoV-2-specific TCRs that had been generated with the MIRA antigen-specificity platform. Breadth meant the fraction of unique TCRs that were SARS-CoV-2-associated, whereas depth meant the fraction of total T cells that were SARS-CoV-2-associated. Using the MIRA data, each spike-specific TCR was assigned both to the spike region to which the TCR was reactive and to a CD4 or CD8 class. Log10-transformed breadth and depth values were compared by one-way ANOVA with Sidak's multiple comparisons tests. TCRdb carries this immuneACCESS record with in-frame sequences only. Its versions omit some clonotypes, under half of them owing to an unresolved V gene in the studies checked, with the rest unexplained. V and J calls and clone size come straight from that table; D and trimming were deduced from the DNA. The sample yields some 130,000 clones; 70% to 90% were counted once. Approximately 9.4% of the sample belongs to the ten largest clones.

As regards this clone: What antigen it recognizes has not been identified. Base quality data are lacking; no much larger clone is found one base away.

This specimen's time point label, interpreted: about 28 days (+/-7) after the second vaccine dose. AZD1222 recipients with second doses at about 4 weeks or about 12 weeks were pooled, because spike-specific TCR depth and breadth did not differ between schedules. Vaccinee samples came from UK trials COV001 and COV002, including a single-blind randomized controlled phase 2/3 trial of AZD1222 (ChAdOx1 nCoV-19) in healthy adults. Trial participant PBMC samples were collected at day 0 and day 28 after the second dose for TCRbeta chain sequencing. The source material was peripheral blood, sampled 28 days after the second AZD1222 dose. This receptor was taken from an adult who received the AZD1222 COVID-19 vaccine. This receptor chain uses TRBV6-1 and TRBJ1-1; the D gene is not confidently resolved. The sequenced DNA is TGTGCCAGCATCGTCGGAGTGAACACTGAAGCTTTCTTT. Its coded protein is CASIVGVNTEAFF.